These T cell receptor beta chains were read from a single sample in a study of T cell responses to AZD1222 COVID-19 vaccine. Profiling relied on immunoSEQ multiplex PCR, and the TCRdb table lists in-frame clones only, not all of them. The sample includes approximately 100,000 clones, approximately 87% of them seen just once. The sample consisted of peripheral blood, taken on day 0 of AZD1222 vaccination. Receptors were obtained from an adult in good health. CDR3s include the opening cysteine and the closing phenylalanine or tryptophan. A D gene is named only where the DNA matches it firmly. Clone sizes are given selectively: once, few, many, or a class where the clone is expanded.

TRBJ1-5 | - | few | TRBV3-1/TRBV3-2 | TGTGCCAGCAGCTTACAGGGCTCTCAGCCCCAGCATTTT | CASSLQGSQPQHF
TRBJ1-2 | - | - | TRBV28 | TGTGCCATCAAGGCTTTCCTAAACTATGGCTACACCTTC | CAIKAFLNYGYTF
TRBJ1-1 | - | - | TRBV5-4 | TGTGCCAGCAGCAGCCCAGCCGCGGCGGACACTGAAGCTTTCTTT | CASSSPAAADTEAFF
TRBJ1-1 | - | - | TRBV7-9 | TGTGCCAGCAGCTTAGGGGGGGCCACTGAAGCTTTCTTT | CASSLGGATEAFF
TRBJ1-1 | TRBD1 | - | TRBV13 | TGTGCCAGCAGCTTCCGGGACAGGAAGGATCCTGAAGCTTTCTTT | CASSFRDRKDPEAFF
TRBJ2-2 | TRBD1 | - | TRBV28 | TGTGCCAGCAGTTCAGGGGGCGCCGTTAGGGCCGGGGAGCTGTTTTTT | CASSSGGAVRAGELFF
TRBJ1-6 | - | - | TRBV6-2/TRBV6-3 | TGTGCCAGCAGTTACTCCCCCTCACCCCTCCACTTT | CASSYSPSPLHF
TRBJ1-2 | - | - | TRBV3-1/TRBV3-2 | TGTGCCAGCAGCCAAGATTTGGCAGGGGATGGCTACACCTTC | CASSQDLAGDGYTF
TRBJ2-2 | TRBD2 | - | TRBV7-3 | TGTGCCAGCAGCCCAACTAGCGGGGCGAACACCGGGGAGCTGTTTTTT | CASSPTSGANTGELFF
TRBJ2-7 | TRBD2 | few | TRBV7-2 | TGTGCCAGCAGCTATAGCGGGGGGGAATACGAGCAGTACTTC | CASSYSGGEYEQYF
TRBJ2-5 | TRBD2 | - | TRBV2 | TGTGCCAGCAGTCTGGGACTAGCGGGGGTAAGGGAGACCCAGTACTTC | CASSLGLAGVRETQYF
TRBJ2-7 | TRBD1 | - | TRBV5-1 | TGCGCCAGCAGCACCGGGACAGGGATCTTCGAGCAGTACTTC | CASSTGTGIFEQYF
TRBJ1-2 | TRBD1 | - | TRBV4-3 | TGCGCCAGCAGCCATTTACGAGGCCAGGGGGTTAACTATGGCTACACCTTC | CASSHLRGQGVNYGYTF
TRBJ2-1 | - | - | TRBV11-2 | TGTGCCAGCAGCTTAGATGGGCGGGTTTCCTACAATGAGCAGTTCTTC | CASSLDGRVSYNEQFF
TRBJ2-5 | TRBD1 | - | TRBV15 | TGTGCCACCAGCAGAGAAAGAGGGGGCCGTGAGACCCAGTACTTC | CATSRERGGRETQYF
TRBJ1-5 | - | - | TRBV4-2 | TGTGCCAGCAGCCACGGTAGAGTAAATCAGCCCCAGCATTTT | CASSHGRVNQPQHF
TRBJ1-2 | - | few | TRBV7-2 | TGTGCCAGCAGCTTAGTGGGCGGGGGAGCTAACTATGGCTACACCTTC | CASSLVGGGANYGYTF
TRBJ1-4 | TRBD1 | - | TRBV4-3 | TGCGCCAGCAGCTCATGGACAGGGACTAGTGAAAAACTGTTTTTT | CASSSWTGTSEKLFF
TRBJ1-2 | - | - | TRBV7-3 | TGTGCCAGCAGCTTAATCGCAGGGAACTATGGCTACACCTTC | CASSLIAGNYGYTF
TRBJ2-2 | - | - | TRBV18 | TGTGCCAGCTCACCTAGCACGGTGGCCGGGGAGCTGTTTTTT | CASSPSTVAGELFF
TRBJ1-2 | - | - | TRBV7-2 | TGTGCCAGCAGCTTCTTCGGTTCTGGTGGCTACACCTTC | CASSFFGSGGYTF
TRBJ1-1 | - | few | TRBV6-2/TRBV6-3 | TGTGCCAGCAGTTGGCCAAGTGACAGAGCGGACACTGAAGCTTTCTTT | CASSWPSDRADTEAFF
TRBJ1-5 | - | - | TRBV18 | TGTGCCAGCTCACCGGACGACAATAGGGGGAGCAATCAGCCCCAGCATTTT | CASSPDDNRGSNQPQHF
TRBJ1-1 | - | - | TRBV27 | TGTGCCAGCAGTTTATGGGGATCGAGGAACACTGAAGCTTTCTTT | CASSLWGSRNTEAFF
TRBJ1-3 | TRBD1 | - | TRBV29-1 | TGCAGCGTGGAGGGACAGGGGGCCCCGGACACCATATATTTT | CSVEGQGAPDTIYF
TRBJ2-3 | TRBD1 | - | TRBV5-5 | TGTGCCAGCAGCAGGACAGGGAACACAGATACGCAGTATTTT | CASSRTGNTDTQYF
TRBJ2-2 | - | - | TRBV7-2 | TGTGCCAGCAGCTTAGTAGGAGGCACGAACACCGGGGAGCTGTTTTTT | CASSLVGGTNTGELFF
TRBJ2-3 | - | - | TRBV30 | TGTGCCTGGAGTGTTATGGGGGTTTGGGGCACAGATACGCAGTATTTT | CAWSVMGVWGTDTQYF
TRBJ2-7 | - | - | TRBV7-9 | TGTGCCAGCAGCCTCTTTCGATCAGGGACCCCGCTGCGCTACGAGCAGTACTTC | CASSLFRSGTPLRYEQYF
TRBJ1-5 | - | - | TRBV19 | TGTGCCAGTAGTATCGGAAGGGCAGGCAATCAGCCCCAGCATTTT | CASSIGRAGNQPQHF
TRBJ2-3 | TRBD2 | - | TRBV5-1 | TGCGCCAGCAGCTTCCTAGCGGGGGGCACAGATACGCAGTATTTT | CASSFLAGGTDTQYF
TRBJ2-7 | TRBD1 | medium-sized | TRBV5-8 | TGTGCCAGCAGCCCGGGACAGGGGGGAACCTACGAGCAGTACTTC | CASSPGQGGTYEQYF
TRBJ1-3 | - | once | TRBV2 | TGTGCCAGCCAGTTTTCTGGAAACACCATATATTTT | CASQFSGNTIYF
TRBJ2-7 | - | - | TRBV27 | TGTGCCAGCAGGGTCCTAGGCGGCTCCTACGAGCAGTACTTC | CASRVLGGSYEQYF
TRBJ2-1 | - | - | TRBV9 | TGTGCCAGCAGCGTAGACTTGGGACTCTACAATGAGCAGTTCTTC | CASSVDLGLYNEQFF
TRBJ1-5 | - | - | TRBV6-6 | TGTGCCAGCAGTACATCAGGGAAGGGTCAGCCCCAGCATTTT | CASSTSGKGQPQHF
TRBJ1-1 | TRBD1 | - | TRBV7-9 | TGTGCCAGCAGCTTCCAGGGGGCCGGCACTGAAGCTTTCTTT | CASSFQGAGTEAFF
TRBJ1-3 | - | - | TRBV6-5 | TGTGCCAGCAGTTACTCGATACAGTTCTCTGGAAACACCATATATTTT | CASSYSIQFSGNTIYF
TRBJ1-2 | TRBD1 | - | TRBV7-9 | TGTGCCAGCAGCTCCGGACAGGACTATGGCTACACCTTC | CASSSGQDYGYTF
TRBJ1-2 | TRBD1 | - | TRBV7-3 | TGTGCCAGCAGCTTTACAGGGGGTGGCTACACCTTC | CASSFTGGGYTF
TRBJ1-2 | - | - | TRBV20-1 | TGCAGTGCTAGAGCAGGAGGTGGCTACACCTTC | CSARAGGGYTF
TRBJ1-2 | - | - | TRBV27 | TGTGCCAGCCGCATCGGAATGAGAAGCTACACCTTC | CASRIGMRSYTF
TRBJ1-2 | - | - | TRBV29-1 | TGCAGCGCGGGTAGGGACTATGGCTACACCTTC | CSAGRDYGYTF
TRBJ1-1 | - | - | TRBV19 | TGTGCCAGTAGCCGCGGACGCGTGAACACTGAAGCTTTCTTT | CASSRGRVNTEAFF
TRBJ1-1 | - | - | TRBV9 | TGTGCCAGCAGCCCCCGGGGGTCCACTGAAGCTTTCTTT | CASSPRGSTEAFF
TRBJ1-5 | - | - | TRBV6-1 | TGTGCCAGCAGTGAGGCGTCAGGGTATCAGCCCCAGCATTTT | CASSEASGYQPQHF
TRBJ1-2 | - | - | TRBV6-1 | TGTGCCAGCAGTGAAGCGGAAGGGAGCAACTATGGCTACACCTTC | CASSEAEGSNYGYTF
TRBJ1-4 | - | - | TRBV7-8 | TGTGCCAGCAGCTTAGCCAGGGGAAAACTGTTTTTT | CASSLARGKLFF